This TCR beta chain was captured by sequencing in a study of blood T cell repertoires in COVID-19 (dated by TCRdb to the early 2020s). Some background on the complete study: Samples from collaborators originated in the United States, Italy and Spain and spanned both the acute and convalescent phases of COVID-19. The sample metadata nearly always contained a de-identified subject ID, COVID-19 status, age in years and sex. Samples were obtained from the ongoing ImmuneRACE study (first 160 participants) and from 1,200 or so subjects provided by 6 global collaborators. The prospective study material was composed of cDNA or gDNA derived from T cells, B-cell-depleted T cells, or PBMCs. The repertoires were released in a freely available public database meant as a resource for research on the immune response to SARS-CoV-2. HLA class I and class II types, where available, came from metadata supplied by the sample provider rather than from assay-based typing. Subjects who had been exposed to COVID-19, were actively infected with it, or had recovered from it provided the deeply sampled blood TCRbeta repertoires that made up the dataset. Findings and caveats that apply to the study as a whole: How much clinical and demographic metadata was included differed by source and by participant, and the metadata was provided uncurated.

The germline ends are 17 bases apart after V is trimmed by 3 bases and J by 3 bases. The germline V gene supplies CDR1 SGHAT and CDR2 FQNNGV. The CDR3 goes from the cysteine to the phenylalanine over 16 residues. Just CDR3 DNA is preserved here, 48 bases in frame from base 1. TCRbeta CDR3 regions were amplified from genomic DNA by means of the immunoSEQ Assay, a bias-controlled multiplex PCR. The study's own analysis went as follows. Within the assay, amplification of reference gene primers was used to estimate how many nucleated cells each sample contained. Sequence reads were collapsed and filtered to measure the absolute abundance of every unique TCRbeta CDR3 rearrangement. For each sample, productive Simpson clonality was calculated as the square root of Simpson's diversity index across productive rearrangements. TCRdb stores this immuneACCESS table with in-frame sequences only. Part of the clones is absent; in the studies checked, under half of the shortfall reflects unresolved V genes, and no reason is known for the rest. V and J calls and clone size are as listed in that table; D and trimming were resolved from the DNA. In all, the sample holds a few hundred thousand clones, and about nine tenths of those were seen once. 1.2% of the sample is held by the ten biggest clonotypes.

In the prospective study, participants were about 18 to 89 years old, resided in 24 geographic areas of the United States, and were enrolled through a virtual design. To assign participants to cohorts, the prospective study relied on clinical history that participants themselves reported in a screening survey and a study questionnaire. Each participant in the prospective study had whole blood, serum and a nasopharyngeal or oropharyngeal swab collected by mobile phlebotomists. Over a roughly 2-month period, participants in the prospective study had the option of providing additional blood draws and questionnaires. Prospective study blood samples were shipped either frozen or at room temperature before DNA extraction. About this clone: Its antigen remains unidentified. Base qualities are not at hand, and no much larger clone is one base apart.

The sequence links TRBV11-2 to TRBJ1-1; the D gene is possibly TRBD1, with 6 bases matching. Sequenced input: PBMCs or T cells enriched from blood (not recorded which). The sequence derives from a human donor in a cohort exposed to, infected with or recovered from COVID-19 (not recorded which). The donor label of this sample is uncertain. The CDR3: CASSLVQGYADTEAFF. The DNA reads TGTGCCAGCAGCTTGGTCCAGGGGTATGCGGACACTGAAGCTTTCTTT.